These T cell receptor beta chains were read from a single sample in a study of cytomegalovirus exposure and HLA in healthy donors. Measured with immunoSEQ multiplex PCR; TCRdb has only the in-frame clones, and not every one. The table has fewer than 200,000 clones, around four fifths seen once. The sample taken for sequencing was PBMCs. All receptors derive from a man in his thirties or forties in good health and CMV-seronegative. Both conserved end residues are part of each CDR3. Each record gives: D gene, V gene, J gene, clone size, CDR3 DNA, CDR3 protein. A D gene is named only where the DNA matches it firmly. The listing skips clone size in some rows; elsewhere it reads once, few, many or a size class.

d_gene: NA; v_gene: TRBV30; j_gene: TRBJ1-1; abundance: once; CDR3nt: TGTGCCGGGATGCGGGGGTCGGGCACTGAAGCTTTCTTT; CDR3aa: CAGMRGSGTEAFF
d_gene: NA; v_gene: TRBV30; j_gene: TRBJ1-6; abundance: NA; CDR3nt: TGTGCCTGGAGTGATATGAATTCACCCCTCCACTTT; CDR3aa: CAWSDMNSPLHF
d_gene: TRBD1; v_gene: TRBV5-5; j_gene: TRBJ2-7; abundance: few; CDR3nt: TGCGCCAGCAGCCAGGGACAGGGGTCCTACGAGCAGTACTTC; CDR3aa: CASSQGQGSYEQYF
d_gene: TRBD1; v_gene: TRBV5-4; j_gene: TRBJ1-2; abundance: NA; CDR3nt: TGTGCCAGCAGTTTAGTGGGACAGCATGGCTACACCTTC; CDR3aa: CASSLVGQHGYTF
d_gene: NA; v_gene: TRBV5-6; j_gene: TRBJ2-7; abundance: few; CDR3nt: TGTGCCAGCAGCTTTGGGGCTGGTGGCGAGCAGTACTTC; CDR3aa: CASSFGAGGEQYF
d_gene: TRBD2; v_gene: TRBV10-1; j_gene: TRBJ2-1; abundance: NA; CDR3nt: TGCGCCAGCAGTGGCCCGATACTAGCGGGCACCTACAATGAGCAGTTCTTC; CDR3aa: CASSGPILAGTYNEQFF
d_gene: NA; v_gene: TRBV14; j_gene: TRBJ1-4; abundance: NA; CDR3nt: TGTGCCAGCAGCCAAGACGTCGGCGGGCTAAAACTGTTTTTT; CDR3aa: CASSQDVGGLKLFF
d_gene: TRBD1; v_gene: TRBV2; j_gene: TRBJ2-2; abundance: NA; CDR3nt: TGTGCCAGCGTTGGACAGGGTAGACTCACCGGGGAGCTGTTTTTT; CDR3aa: CASVGQGRLTGELFF
d_gene: NA; v_gene: TRBV5-1; j_gene: TRBJ2-5; abundance: NA; CDR3nt: TGCGCCAGCAGCTTGGCCTCGGGCCAAGAGACCCAGTACTTC; CDR3aa: CASSLASGQETQYF
d_gene: NA; v_gene: TRBV10-3; j_gene: TRBJ1-5; abundance: NA; CDR3nt: TGTGCCATCAGTCCCGTGGGAGATCAGCCCCAGCATTTT; CDR3aa: CAISPVGDQPQHF
d_gene: TRBD1; v_gene: TRBV6-1; j_gene: TRBJ1-2; abundance: NA; CDR3nt: TGTGCCAGCAGTGGGGGGAATCTCGGGACAGGGAACTATGGCTACACCTTC; CDR3aa: CASSGGNLGTGNYGYTF
d_gene: TRBD2; v_gene: TRBV10-3; j_gene: TRBJ2-1; abundance: once; CDR3nt: TGTGCCATCTCCGGGACTAGCGGACAGGAGGGATACTACAATGAGCAGTTCTTC; CDR3aa: CAISGTSGQEGYYNEQFF
d_gene: TRBD1; v_gene: TRBV7-8; j_gene: TRBJ2-5; abundance: NA; CDR3nt: TGTGCCAGCAGCTTAGGGCCGGGACAGGGTGCGGAGACCCAGTACTTC; CDR3aa: CASSLGPGQGAETQYF
d_gene: TRBD1; v_gene: TRBV6-6; j_gene: TRBJ1-6; abundance: few; CDR3nt: TGTGCCAGCAGATCGACAGGGGATAATTCACCCCTCCACTTT; CDR3aa: CASRSTGDNSPLHF
d_gene: NA; v_gene: TRBV30; j_gene: TRBJ2-7; abundance: NA; CDR3nt: TGTGCCTGGAGTGTGTGGCAGGGGATCAACGAGCAGTACTTC; CDR3aa: CAWSVWQGINEQYF
d_gene: TRBD2; v_gene: TRBV30; j_gene: TRBJ2-1; abundance: NA; CDR3nt: TGTGCCTGGAGCGTGACTAGCGGGGGGTACAATGAGCAGTTCTTC; CDR3aa: CAWSVTSGGYNEQFF